A selection of T cell receptor beta chains follows, all from one sample in a study of OX40 agonist ivuxolimab in advanced cancers. TCRdb keeps only in-frame clones here, not all; method: immunoSEQ multiplex PCR. Found here are 63,000 or so clones, roughly 80% of them singletons; the top ten hold 7.9%. The material sequenced was CD4+ or CD8+ T cells sorted from blood, taken in a trial of the OX40 agonist ivuxolimab. These receptors originate from an adult with an advanced solid tumor such as melanoma, head and neck, liver or kidney cancer. The CDR3 runs from the conserved cysteine through the conserved F or W. D genes are given only for firm matches. Expanded clones are given a class, and other clones once, few, many or no size at all.

J gene	V gene	D gene	clone size	CDR3 DNA	CDR3 protein
TRBJ1-5	TRBV7-2	TRBD1	.	TGTGCCAGCAGCAAGGACAGGGTTGGGAATCAGCCCCAGCATTTT	CASSKDRVGNQPQHF
TRBJ1-2	TRBV5-5	.	.	TGTGCCAGCAGCTCGGGAGGAAAAAGCCTTAACTATGGCTACACCTTC	CASSSGGKSLNYGYTF
TRBJ1-3	TRBV30	TRBD1	.	TGTGCCAGGGACAGCAGCTCTGGAAACACCATATATTTT	CARDSSSGNTIYF
TRBJ1-1	TRBV11-1	.	.	TGTGCCAGCAGCCGCTATATAGGGGATGAAGCTTTCTTT	CASSRYIGDEAFF
TRBJ2-7	TRBV30	.	.	TGTGCCTGGAGGATGACGGGACACCTCTACGAGCAGTACTTC	CAWRMTGHLYEQYF
TRBJ2-7	TRBV2	.	.	TGTGCCAGCTTAGGACATTTCTCGTCCTACGAGCAGTACTTC	CASLGHFSSYEQYF
TRBJ1-2	TRBV4-1	.	.	TGCGCCAGCAGCCCTTCAGGGGCCGCTACTAACTATGGCTACACCTTC	CASSPSGAATNYGYTF
TRBJ2-1	TRBV10-2	TRBD2	.	TGCGCCAGCAGTCCCCGGGGGCACGGGACTAGCGGGTCTAATGAGCAGTTCTTC	CASSPRGHGTSGSNEQFF
TRBJ2-1	TRBV7-2	.	.	TGTGCCAGCAGCCCTCAAACAGGACAACTGCATAAACGTGAGCAGTTCTTC	CASSPQTGQLHKREQFF
TRBJ1-2	TRBV25-1	TRBD1	.	TGTGCCAGTACAGGGGGCGGAGGCTACACCTTC	CASTGGGGYTF
TRBJ2-5	TRBV11-3	TRBD1	medium-sized	TGTGCCAGCAGCTCAGGGGGCAGGGGCCAAGAGACCCAGTACTTC	CASSSGGRGQETQYF